These 10 T cell receptor beta chains were all obtained from the same sample, sequenced in a study of vaccination effects on CD4 cells after COVID-19. Method: immunoSEQ multiplex PCR; TCRdb's copy keeps in-frame clones and lacks some. Here the sample spans tens of thousands of clones, more than 75% being singletons. Researchers isolated CD4+ T cells once approximately eleven days of culture had elapsed. Antigens of these TCRs are unknown. The input for sequencing was CD4+ T cells from PBMCs cultured without peptide, taken before COVID-19 vaccination. Receptors originate from a human donor who had a prior SARS-CoV-2 infection.

The chain uses TRBV5-4 and TRBJ2-2, with D perhaps assigned TRBD1 or TRBD2 (7 bases each). CDR1 and CDR2 (germline): SGHNT, YYREEE (reference sequence). The V gene lost 0 bases and the J gene lost 5 bases, with 14 bases spanning the gap. This CDR3 is 16 amino acids long. The CDR3 DNA sequence: TGTGCCAGCAGCTTGGCTGCAGGGGGGGGGACCGGGGAGCTGTTTTTT. As protein: CASSLAAGGGTGELFF.

This chain joins TRBV2 and TRBJ1-2; D is perhaps TRBD1 (6 bases). V was shortened by 8 bases and J by 5 bases, with 15 bases between the two germline ends. CDR1 SNHLY and CDR2 FYNNEI come from the germline V gene. CDR3 length: 13 residues. The CDR3 is CASRGRPGYGYTF. CDR3 nucleotide sequence: TGTGCCAGCCGGGGGCGACCAGGTTATGGCTACACCTTC.

The chain links TRBV6-1 to TRBJ2-7, with D tentatively TRBD2 (6 bases). The V and J ends lost 1 base and 0 bases respectively, with 16 bases between them. Germline-derived CDR1 and CDR2 are MNHNS and SASEGT. The CDR3 has 17 amino acids. The CDR3 loop reads CASSEEGTASFSYEQYF. The DNA of the CDR3 is TGTGCCAGCAGTGAAGAGGGGACTGCCAGTTTCTCCTACGAGCAGTACTTC.

This clone was counted only a few times. The chain links TRBV11-2 to TRBJ2-3, with a possible D match to TRBD1 (5 bases). Germline V gives CDR1 SGHAT, CDR2 FQNNGV. Trimming took 3 bases from V and 1 from J, leaving 8 bases between them. The length of the CDR3 is 14 residues. As DNA, the CDR3 is TGTGCCAGCAGCTTGGGCAGGGGCACAGATACGCAGTATTTT. It specifies CASSLGRGTDTQYF.

The rearrangement uses TRBV6-5 and TRBJ2-7; 8 nucleotides match TRBD2. CDR1 MNHEY and CDR2 SVGAGI come from the germline V gene. This CDR3 has 14 residues. Trimming removed 10 bases from V and 6 bases from J; junction bases left unmatched: 14. The DNA of the CDR3 is TGTGCCACAAGAACGGCGGGAGGTCAAGGCGAGCAGTACTTC. Translated: CATRTAGGQGEQYF.

The gene calls are TRBV19 and TRBJ1-2; D is perhaps TRBD1 (6 bases). This CDR3 region has 15 residues. Germline V gives CDR1 LNHDA, CDR2 SQIVND (reference sequence). Trimming shortened V by 9 bases and J by 8 bases, and 25 bases separated the two germline ends. In DNA form, the CDR3 reads TGTGCCAGCACACCCGGGGGACACACCCCGCGGGGCTACACCTTC. Its translation: CASTPGGHTPRGYTF.

A single count supports this clone. The rearrangement uses TRBV30 and TRBJ1-4; tentatively, D is TRBD1 (5 bases). The CDR3 extends over 15 amino acids. Per the germline V gene, CDR1 is GTSNPN and CDR2 is SVGIG (reference sequence). Trimming cost V 1 base and J 7 bases, with 16 bases left between them. The CDR3 loop is CAWSGYWGEAEKLFF. DNA of the CDR3: TGTGCCTGGAGTGGATATTGGGGCGAGGCTGAAAAACTGTTTTTT.

The sample holds a few counts of this clone. This chain uses TRBV6-2 or TRBV6-3 with TRBJ2-3; tentatively, D is TRBD1 (9 bases). The CDR3 length is 16 residues. Germline V gene lookup returns CDR1 MNHEY and CDR2 SVGEGT. Trimming shortened V by 6 bases and J by 6 bases, and 22 bases separated the two germline ends. The CDR3: CASSRGGTGRLDTQYF. In DNA, the CDR3 is TGTGCCAGCAGCCGGGGGGGGACAGGGCGTTTGGATACGCAGTATTTT.

This chain joins TRBV7-2 and TRBJ2-3; 10 positions match TRBD2. The CDR3 is 16 residues long. Trimming at V came to 6 bases and at J to 4 bases, leaving 10 bases not matched to a gene. In germline, CDR1 is SGHTA, CDR2 FQGNSA. The CDR3 sequence: CASSSLAGETADTQYF. DNA for the CDR3: TGTGCCAGCAGTTCGCTAGCGGGAGAAACGGCAGATACGCAGTATTTT.

The chain has TRBV5-1 and TRBJ2-7; D is undetermined. Germline CDR1 and CDR2: SGHRS and YFSETQ. The CDR3 is 14 residues long. V lost 2 bases to trimming and J lost 0 bases, with 9 bases between them. The CDR3 loop reads CASSFATSSYEQYF. The DNA of the CDR3 is TGCGCCAGCAGCTTTGCGACAAGCTCCTACGAGCAGTACTTC.